Sequencing of this T cell receptor beta chain was carried out in a study of regulatory T cells in long-lasting Graves disease. Study-level information: Graves' patients who were just diagnosed had used antithyroid drugs for under 3 months. Study-wide points: New patients shared fewer public clonotypes (about 1,000) than persistent patients did (around 2,700). A reduction in accuracy may have resulted from the small sample size.

Time point here: newly diagnosed GD, antithyroid drugs for less than 3 months. Making the TCR library involved RNA that had been extracted from PBMCs. Assembly of TCR beta libraries relied on iRepertoire HTBI primers together with Arm-PCR of CDR3 regions. TCRdb called the multiplex PCR reads again in MiXCR, with one record for every CDR3 protein. The sample carries over 400,000 distinct CDR3 sequences, around 15% recorded once. CDR1 and CDR2 from the germline V gene are MDHEN and SYDVKM. This CDR3 has 16 amino acids. Trimming took 6 bases from V and 0 from J, leaving 17 bases between them. In its sample, this clonotype was seen many times. The antigen remains undetermined. These same records also appear under a second study, on T cells in Graves' hyperthyroidism and ophthalmopathy. This second study notes: Newly diagnosed hyperthyroidism patients aged 18 to 65 years had disease lasting under 2 months.

The TCR was taken from a woman in her fifties or sixties with Graves disease. Here the sequenced sample was peripheral blood mononuclear cells (PBMCs), taken at new diagnosis, from a patient treated with antithyroid drugs. The genes are TRBV28 and TRBJ1-2; no clear D gene. The CDR3 DNA follows: TGTGCCAGCAGCCCTGAGGCCTTGGGGTCTAACTATGGCTACACCTTC. Its translation: CASSPEALGSNYGYTF.